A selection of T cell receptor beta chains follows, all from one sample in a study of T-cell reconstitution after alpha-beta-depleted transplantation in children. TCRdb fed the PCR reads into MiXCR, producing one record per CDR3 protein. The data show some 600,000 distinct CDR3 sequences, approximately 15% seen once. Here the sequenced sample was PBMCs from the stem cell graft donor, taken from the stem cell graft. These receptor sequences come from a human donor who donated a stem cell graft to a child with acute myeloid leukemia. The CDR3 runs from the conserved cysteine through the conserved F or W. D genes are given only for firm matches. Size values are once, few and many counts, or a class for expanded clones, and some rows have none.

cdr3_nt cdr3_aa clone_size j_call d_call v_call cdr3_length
TGCAGTGCTAGGCTGGAGGGGGGCAGGGGTCAGCCCCAGCATTTT CSARLEGGRGQPQHF many TRBJ1-5 . TRBV20-1 15
TGTGCCAGCAGCTTATCCATAGAGGAAAAACTGTTTTTT CASSLSIEEKLFF few TRBJ1-4 . TRBV7-9 13
TGCGCCAGCAGCTCGGGACAGATCTATGGCTACACCTTC CASSSGQIYGYTF many TRBJ1-2 TRBD1 TRBV5-1 13
TGCAGCGTTCGGGGGACAGGGGGATCAAATGAGCAGTTCTTC CSVRGTGGSNEQFF many TRBJ2-1 TRBD1 TRBV29-1 14
TGTGCCAGCAGCTCGGTCCCGAGGGAGCTGTTTTTT CASSSVPRELFF many TRBJ2-2 . TRBV7-2 12
TGTGCCAGCAGCCTACCCGGAGGGGTGCCGAACACCGGGGAGCTGTTTTTT CASSLPGGVPNTGELFF few TRBJ2-2 . TRBV7-8 17
TGTGCCAGCGAACCCTTCGACGGCAGGCCGAACACTGAAGCTTTCTTT CASEPFDGRPNTEAFF many TRBJ1-1 . TRBV7-9 16
TGTGCCACCAGCAGAACCGGCGGGGGGAACCCCAATTGGCAGTTCTTC CATSRTGGGNPNWQFF . TRBJ2-1 TRBD2 TRBV15 16
TGCAGTGCTGGGGACAGAGACAACACAGATACGCAGTATTTT CSAGDRDNTDTQYF . TRBJ2-3 TRBD1 TRBV20-1 14
TGCAGTGCTAGCGCGACAGGGCGCGGGGCCAACGTCCTGACTTTC CSASATGRGANVLTF few TRBJ2-6 TRBD1 TRBV20-1 15
TGCAGTGCTAGAACTGGGGGCCGAGTGGAATCACCCCTCCACTTT CSARTGGRVESPLHF many TRBJ1-6 . TRBV20-1 15
TGCAGCGCTAGCGGGGTTCTCACAGATACGCAGTATTTT CSASGVLTDTQYF many TRBJ2-3 TRBD2 TRBV29-1 13
TGTGCCAGCAGCGGTCCGGGACAAGAGCAGTTCTTC CASSGPGQEQFF . TRBJ2-1 . TRBV9 12
TGTGCCAGCAGTGAAGCGTCCAGTGATAGCCAGCCCCAGCATTTT CASSEASSDSQPQHF few TRBJ1-5 . TRBV2 15
TGTGCCAGCAGCCATTTGACAGCACTCTATGGCTACACCTTC CASSHLTALYGYTF few TRBJ1-2 . TRBV14 14
TGTGCCAGCAGCTTCCCCCGCTTCGACACTGAAGCTTTCTTT CASSFPRFDTEAFF many TRBJ1-1 . TRBV7-9 14
TGTGCCAGCAGTTTAAGGACATTCGGACAAGAGACCCAGTACTTC CASSLRTFGQETQYF . TRBJ2-5 . TRBV28 15
TGCAGTGCTAACGGTGGGAACTATGGCTACACCTTC CSANGGNYGYTF many TRBJ1-2 . TRBV20-1 12
TGCGCCAGCAGTCGTTCGGGACAGGACAATGAGCAGTTCTTC CASSRSGQDNEQFF . TRBJ2-1 TRBD1 TRBV5-1 14
TGCAGCGTGACCGGGCCGGTCCTGGAGACCCAGTACTTC CSVTGPVLETQYF many TRBJ2-5 . TRBV29-1 13
TGTGCCAGCAGCCAAGAATCGGGGGCCACAGATACGCAGTATTTT CASSQESGATDTQYF many TRBJ2-3 . TRBV4-2 15
TGCGCCAGCAGCATACAGAGCACAGATACGCAGTATTTT CASSIQSTDTQYF . TRBJ2-3 . TRBV5-1 13
TGCAGCGTTGAAGATCTGGATGGCTACACCTTC CSVEDLDGYTF few TRBJ1-2 . TRBV29-1 11
TGTGCCAGCAGCCTCGACAGTTCCTCGGAAAAACTGTTTTTT CASSLDSSSEKLFF few TRBJ1-4 . TRBV7-2 14
TGTGCCAGCGAGGCTTTTAGACCGGGACAAGGGGTCTACGAGCAGTACTTC CASEAFRPGQGVYEQYF once TRBJ2-7 . TRBV27 17
TGTGCCAGCAGTTATACAGGGGAGGGTAACTATGGCTACACCTTC CASSYTGEGNYGYTF . TRBJ1-2 TRBD1 TRBV12-3/TRBV12-4 15
TGTGCCAGCAGTCAACGACCCCGGACGGGGAATCACTTT CASSQRPRTGNHF few TRBJ1-6 . TRBV6-2/TRBV6-3 13